Listed here is a single TCR beta chain. These data come from a study of T cell changes during pregnancy in multiple sclerosis. This CDR3 comprises 14 residues. From germline, CDR1 is MNHNS and CDR2 SASEGT. Trimming stripped 3 bases from V and 2 bases from J, with 10 bases between. Using immunoSEQ multiplex PCR, the repertoire was profiled, and TCRdb retains in-frame clones only, with some absent. The sample lists 45,000 to 50,000 clones; 94% were seen once. Material: CD8+ T cells from peripheral blood mononuclear cells, obtained in the first trimester of pregnancy. The chain couples TRBV6-1 to TRBJ1-1; D might be TRBD1 (5 bases). The sequence was collected from a female donor with multiple sclerosis, enrolled in a pregnancy study. CDR3 protein: CASSDWGGNTEAFF. CDR3 in DNA: TGTGCCAGCAGTGATTGGGGGGGAAACACTGAAGCTTTCTTT.